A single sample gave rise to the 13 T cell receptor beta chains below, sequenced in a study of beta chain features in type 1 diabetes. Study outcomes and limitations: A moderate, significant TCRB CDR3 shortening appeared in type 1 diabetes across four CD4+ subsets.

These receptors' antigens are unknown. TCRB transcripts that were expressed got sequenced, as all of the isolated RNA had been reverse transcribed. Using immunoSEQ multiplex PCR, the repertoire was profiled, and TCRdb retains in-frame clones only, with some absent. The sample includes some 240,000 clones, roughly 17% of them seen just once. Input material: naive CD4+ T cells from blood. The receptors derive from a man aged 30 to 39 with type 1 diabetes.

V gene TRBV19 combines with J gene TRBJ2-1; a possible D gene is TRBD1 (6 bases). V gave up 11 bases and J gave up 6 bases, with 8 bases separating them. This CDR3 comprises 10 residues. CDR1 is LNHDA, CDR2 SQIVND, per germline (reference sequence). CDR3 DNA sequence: TGTGCCGTAGGGGGCAATGAGCAGTTCTTC. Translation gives CAVGGNEQFF. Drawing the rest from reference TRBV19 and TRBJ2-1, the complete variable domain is DGGITQSPKYLFRKEGQNVTLSCEQNLNHDAMYWYRQDPGQGLRLIYYSQIVNDFQKGDIAEGYSVSREKKESFPLTVTSAQKNPTAFYLCAVGGNEQFFGPGTRLTVL.

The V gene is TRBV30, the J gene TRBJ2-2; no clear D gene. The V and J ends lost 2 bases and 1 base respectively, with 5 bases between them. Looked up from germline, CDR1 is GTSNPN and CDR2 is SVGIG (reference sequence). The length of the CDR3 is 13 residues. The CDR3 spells CAWSFGNTGELFF. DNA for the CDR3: TGTGCCTGGAGTTTCGGGAACACCGGGGAGCTGTTTTTT.

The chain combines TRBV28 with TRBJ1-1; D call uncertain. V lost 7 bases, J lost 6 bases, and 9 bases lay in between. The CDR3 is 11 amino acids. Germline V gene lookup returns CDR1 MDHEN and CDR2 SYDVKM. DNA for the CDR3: TGTGCCAGCAAAGATCAGCCTGAAGCTTTCTTT. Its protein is CASKDQPEAFF.

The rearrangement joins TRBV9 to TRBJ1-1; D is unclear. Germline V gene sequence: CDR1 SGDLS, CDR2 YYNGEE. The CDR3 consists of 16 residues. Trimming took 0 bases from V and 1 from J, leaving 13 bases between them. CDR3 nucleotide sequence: TGTGCCAGCAGCGTAGCCCCCCGATCCACGAACACTGAAGCTTTCTTT. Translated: CASSVAPRSTNTEAFF.

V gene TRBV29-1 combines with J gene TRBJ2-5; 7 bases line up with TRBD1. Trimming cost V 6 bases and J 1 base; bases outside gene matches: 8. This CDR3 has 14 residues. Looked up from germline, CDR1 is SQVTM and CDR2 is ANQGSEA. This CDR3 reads CSVGRTGTQETQYF. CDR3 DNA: TGCAGCGTGGGACGGACAGGAACCCAAGAGACCCAGTACTTC.

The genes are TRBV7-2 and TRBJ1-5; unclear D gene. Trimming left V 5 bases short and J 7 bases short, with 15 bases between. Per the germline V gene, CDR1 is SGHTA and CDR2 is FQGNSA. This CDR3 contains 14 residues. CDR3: CASSPGRGFQPQHF. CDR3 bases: TGTGCCAGCAGCCCCGGGCGAGGATTCCAGCCCCAGCATTTT.

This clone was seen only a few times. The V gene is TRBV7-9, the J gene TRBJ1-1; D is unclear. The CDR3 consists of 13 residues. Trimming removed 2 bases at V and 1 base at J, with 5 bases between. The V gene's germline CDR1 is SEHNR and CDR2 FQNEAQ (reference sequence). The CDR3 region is CASSLFGNTEAFF. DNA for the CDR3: TGTGCCAGCAGCTTATTTGGGAACACTGAAGCTTTCTTT.

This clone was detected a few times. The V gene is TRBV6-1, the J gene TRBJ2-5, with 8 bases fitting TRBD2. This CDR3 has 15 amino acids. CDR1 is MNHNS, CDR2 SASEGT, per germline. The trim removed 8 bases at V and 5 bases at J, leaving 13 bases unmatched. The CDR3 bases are TGTGCCAGCCTGAGGGTAGCGGGAACCATCGAGACCCAGTACTTC. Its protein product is CASLRVAGTIETQYF.

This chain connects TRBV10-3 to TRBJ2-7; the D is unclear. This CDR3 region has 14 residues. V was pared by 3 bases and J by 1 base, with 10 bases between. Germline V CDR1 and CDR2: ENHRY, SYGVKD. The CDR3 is CAISETASSYEQYF. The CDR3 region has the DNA TGTGCCATCAGTGAAACGGCCTCGTCCTACGAGCAGTACTTC.

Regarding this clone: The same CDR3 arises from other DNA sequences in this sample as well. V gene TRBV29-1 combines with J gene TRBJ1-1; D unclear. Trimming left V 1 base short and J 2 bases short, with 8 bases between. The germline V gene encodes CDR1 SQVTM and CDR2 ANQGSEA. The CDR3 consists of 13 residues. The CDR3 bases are TGCAGCGTTGAAGGGCGATTAAACACTGAAGCTTTCTTT. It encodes CSVEGRLNTEAFF.

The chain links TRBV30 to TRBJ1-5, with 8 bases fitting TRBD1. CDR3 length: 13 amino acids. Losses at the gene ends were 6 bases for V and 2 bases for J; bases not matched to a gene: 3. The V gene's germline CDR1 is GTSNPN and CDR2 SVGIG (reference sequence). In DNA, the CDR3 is TGTGCCTGTCAGACAGGGGGCAATCAGCCCCAGCATTTT. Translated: CACQTGGNQPQHF.

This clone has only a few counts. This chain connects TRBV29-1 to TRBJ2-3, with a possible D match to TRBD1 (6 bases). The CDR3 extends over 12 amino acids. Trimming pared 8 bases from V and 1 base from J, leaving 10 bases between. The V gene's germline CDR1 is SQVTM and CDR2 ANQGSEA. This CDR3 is CSLRGGTDTQYF. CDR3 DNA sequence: TGCAGCCTCAGGGGAGGCACAGATACGCAGTATTTT.

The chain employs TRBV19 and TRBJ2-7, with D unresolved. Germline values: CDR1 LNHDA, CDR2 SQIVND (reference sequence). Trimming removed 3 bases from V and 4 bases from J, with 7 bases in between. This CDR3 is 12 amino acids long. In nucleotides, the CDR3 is TGTGCCAGTAGTATTCGTGGATACGAGCAGTACTTC. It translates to CASSIRGYEQYF.